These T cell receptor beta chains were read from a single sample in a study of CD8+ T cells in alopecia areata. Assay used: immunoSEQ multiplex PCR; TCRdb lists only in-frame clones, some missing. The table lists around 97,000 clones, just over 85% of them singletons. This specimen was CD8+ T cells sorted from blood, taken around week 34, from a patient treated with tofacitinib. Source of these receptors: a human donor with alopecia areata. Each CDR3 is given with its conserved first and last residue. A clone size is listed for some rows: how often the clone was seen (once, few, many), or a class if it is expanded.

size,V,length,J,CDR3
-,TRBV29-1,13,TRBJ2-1,CSVKRGNYNEQFF
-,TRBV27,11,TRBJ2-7,CASSLGEEQYF
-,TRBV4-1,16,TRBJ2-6,CASSQDGSSGANVLTF
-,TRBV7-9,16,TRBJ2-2,CASSYPPGVTPGELFF
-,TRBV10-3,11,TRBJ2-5,CAISVRGGWNF
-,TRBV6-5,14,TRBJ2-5,CASSFGLAEETQYF
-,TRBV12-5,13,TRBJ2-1,CASGLGQYNEQFF
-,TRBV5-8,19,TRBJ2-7,CASSTRPGLAGGGPYEQYF
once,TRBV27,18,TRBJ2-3,CASSFLAGGYLSTDTQYF
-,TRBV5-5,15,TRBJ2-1,CASKPQGYSYNEQFF
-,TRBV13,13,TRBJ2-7,CASSLGDAYEQYF
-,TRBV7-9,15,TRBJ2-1,CASSLLAEADNEQFF
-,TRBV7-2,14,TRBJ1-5,CASSTLDRNQPQHF
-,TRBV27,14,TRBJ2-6,CASRAGSGANVLTF
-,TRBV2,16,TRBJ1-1,CASSDGHLGTDTEAFF
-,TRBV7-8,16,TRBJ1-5,CASSLAPGPGNQPQHF
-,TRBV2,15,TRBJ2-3,CASSSASGGSDTQYF
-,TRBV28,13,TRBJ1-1,CASTAGGVTEAFF
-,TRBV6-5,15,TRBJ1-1,CASSYSGAIGTEAFF
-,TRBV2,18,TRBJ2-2,CASSVSQLVGDFTGELFF
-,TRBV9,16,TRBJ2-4,CASRRGVPVTKNIQYF
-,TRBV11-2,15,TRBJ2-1,CASSFHSLLEEEQFF
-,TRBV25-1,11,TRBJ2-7,CASSGRYEQYF
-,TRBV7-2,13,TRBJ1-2,CASSSGQNYGYTF
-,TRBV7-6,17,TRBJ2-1,CASSLGLAGGTYNEQFF
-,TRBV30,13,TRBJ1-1,CAWSGQGAITAFF
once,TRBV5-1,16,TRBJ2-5,CASSLGLAGLQETQYF
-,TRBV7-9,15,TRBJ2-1,CASSPGTGYNNEQFF
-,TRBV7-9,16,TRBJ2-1,CASSLYPGTVRGEQFF
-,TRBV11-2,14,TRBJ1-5,CASSLDLGSLAQHF
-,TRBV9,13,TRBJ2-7,CASSVEDTYEQYF
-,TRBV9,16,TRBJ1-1,CASSVEASGYNTEAFF
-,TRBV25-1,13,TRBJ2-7,CASSNTGIGEQYF
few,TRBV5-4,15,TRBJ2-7,CASSLRVGGVYEQYF
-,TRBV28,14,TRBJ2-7,CASGGPSTSYEQYF
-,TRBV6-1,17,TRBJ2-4,CASSGSRLAGFINIQYF
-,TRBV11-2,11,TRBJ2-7,CASSSGYEQYF
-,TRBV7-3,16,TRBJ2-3,CASSLTAGDPTDTQYF
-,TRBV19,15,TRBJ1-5,CASSIFGGANQPQHF
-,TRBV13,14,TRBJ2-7,CASSSDREGHEQYF
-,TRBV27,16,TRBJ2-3,CASSLYSPGAGDTQYF
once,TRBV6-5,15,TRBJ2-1,CASSYSGTLVNEQFF
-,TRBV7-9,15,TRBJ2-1,CASSPEGTVFPEQFF
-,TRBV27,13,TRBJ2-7,CASSFLGADEQYF
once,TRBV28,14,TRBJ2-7,CASSWASGSYEQYF
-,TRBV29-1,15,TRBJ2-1,CSVDRRESSYNEQFF
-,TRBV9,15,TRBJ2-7,CASSASGTGAYEQYF
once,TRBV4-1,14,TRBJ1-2,CASSLGTANYGYTF
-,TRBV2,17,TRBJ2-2,CARRLGPGQPSSGELFF
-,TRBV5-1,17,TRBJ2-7,CASSETGGAAPSYEQYF
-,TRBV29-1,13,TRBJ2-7,CSAQLTGFYEQYF
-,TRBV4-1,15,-,CASSPQQQTGYEQYF
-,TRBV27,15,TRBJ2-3,CASSLLAGVGDTQYF